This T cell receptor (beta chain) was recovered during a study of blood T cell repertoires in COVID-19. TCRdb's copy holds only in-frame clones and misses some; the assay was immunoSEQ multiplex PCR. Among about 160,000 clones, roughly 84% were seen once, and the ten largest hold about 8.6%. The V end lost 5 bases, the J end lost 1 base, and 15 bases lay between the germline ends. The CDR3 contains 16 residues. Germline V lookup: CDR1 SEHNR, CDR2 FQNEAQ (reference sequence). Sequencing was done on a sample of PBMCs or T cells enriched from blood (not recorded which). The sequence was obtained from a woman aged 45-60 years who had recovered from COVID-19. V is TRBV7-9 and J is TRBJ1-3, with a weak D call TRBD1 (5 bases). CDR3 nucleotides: TGTGCCAGCAGCCCCTCGCGCAGGGCGTCTGGAAACACCATATATTTT. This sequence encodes CASSPSRRASGNTIYF.